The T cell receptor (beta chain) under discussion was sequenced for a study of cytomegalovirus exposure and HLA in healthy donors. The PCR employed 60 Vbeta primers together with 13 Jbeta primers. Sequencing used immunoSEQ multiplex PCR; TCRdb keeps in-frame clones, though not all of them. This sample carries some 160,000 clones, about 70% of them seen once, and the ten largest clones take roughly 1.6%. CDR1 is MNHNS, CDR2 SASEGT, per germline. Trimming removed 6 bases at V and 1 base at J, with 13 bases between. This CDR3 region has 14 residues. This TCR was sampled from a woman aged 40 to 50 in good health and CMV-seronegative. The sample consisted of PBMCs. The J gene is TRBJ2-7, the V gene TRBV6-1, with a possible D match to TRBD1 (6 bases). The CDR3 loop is CASRPQGSSYEQYF. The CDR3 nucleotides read TGTGCCAGCAGACCTCAGGGGTCTTCCTACGAGCAGTACTTC.